This entry is about one T cell receptor beta chain. Other DNA sequences from this sample encode an identical CDR3 as well. Sequenced by immunoSEQ multiplex PCR; TCRdb stores in-frame clones only, minus some. Here the sample spans approximately 600,000 clones, approximately 95% being singletons. This specimen comes from a study of shared clonotypes between healthy human individuals. CD45RO-negative cells were positively selected for CCR7, leaving out terminally differentiated effector memory CD45RA+ cells. The sequencing sample was made of naive CD8+ T cells sorted from blood. The receptor was isolated from a woman aged 25 to 39 in good health.

CDR3: CASSLLAGNTGELFF. CDR3 DNA sequence: TGTGCCAGCAGTTTGTTGGCGGGGAACACCGGGGAGCTGTTTTTT. The genes are TRBV27 and TRBJ2-2, with D possibly TRBD2 on 5 matching bases. CDR1 and CDR2 (germline): MNHEY, SMNVEV (reference sequence). The CDR3 is 15 amino acids. V lost 3 bases and J lost 1, with 9 bases in between.